Given below is one T cell receptor (beta chain) in context. Its target is unknown. V was pared by 5 bases and J by 4 bases, with 17 bases between. The germline gives CDR1 MDHEN, CDR2 SYDVKM. This CDR3 contains 15 residues. This sample was taken from a study of T cell responses to AZD1222 COVID-19 vaccine. Produced via immunoSEQ multiplex PCR; TCRdb's table is partial and in-frame only. The sample has roughly 160,000 clones, around nine tenths seen once; the top ten hold approximately 1.6%. Study-wide results and limits: Spike was spanned by vaccine-associated CD4 TCRs, which were dominant at 160-218 and 743-854. Spike-specific TCRs gained breadth and depth after people received two AZD1222 doses. White British ancestry dominated among donors, who included more females, and clonal diversity was possibly underestimated.

This TCR was recovered from an adult in good health. Specimen: peripheral blood, collected on day 0 of AZD1222 vaccination. J is TRBJ1-2 and V is TRBV28, with a possible D match to TRBD1 (5 bases). Here the CDR3 DNA reads TGTGCCAGCAGTGGGGGACCCTCTGCCGCCTATGGCTACACCTTC. Amino acid sequence: CASSGGPSAAYGYTF.